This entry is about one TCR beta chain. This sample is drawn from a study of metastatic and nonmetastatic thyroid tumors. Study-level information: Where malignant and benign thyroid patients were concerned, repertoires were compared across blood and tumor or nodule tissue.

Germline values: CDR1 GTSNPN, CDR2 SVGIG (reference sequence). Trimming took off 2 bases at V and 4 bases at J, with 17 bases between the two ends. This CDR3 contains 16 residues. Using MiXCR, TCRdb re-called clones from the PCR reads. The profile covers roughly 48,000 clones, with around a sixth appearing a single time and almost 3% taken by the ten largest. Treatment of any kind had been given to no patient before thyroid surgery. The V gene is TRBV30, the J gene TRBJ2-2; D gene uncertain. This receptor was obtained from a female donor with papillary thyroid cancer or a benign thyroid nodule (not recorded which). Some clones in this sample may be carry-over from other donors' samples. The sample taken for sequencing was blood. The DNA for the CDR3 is TGTGCCTGGAGTAACCTTAGAAATTCCCCCACCGGGGAGCTGTTTTTT. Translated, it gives CAWSNLRNSPTGELFF.